The rows below give T cell receptor beta chains drawn from one sample of a study of CD8+CD57+ T cells in acquired aplastic anemia. TCRdb re-derived calls from the reads in MiXCR, one entry per CDR3 protein. Of 300,000 or so distinct CDR3 sequences listed, around 60% are singletons. Sequencing was performed on sorted CD4+, CD8+, or CD8+CD57+ T cells (not recorded which) from PBMCs. Receptors originate from a human donor with severe aplastic anemia or a healthy control (not recorded which). Each CDR3 is given with its conserved first and last residue. The D gene is left open where the match is weak. A row's size may be missing; if present it is once, few, many or a size class.

clone size	J gene	D gene	V gene	CDR3 DNA	CDR3 protein
many	TRBJ2-6	.	TRBV19	TGTGCCAGTAAAAGCTCTGGGGCCAACGTCCTGACTTTC	CASKSSGANVLTF
.	TRBJ2-5	TRBD2	TRBV20-1	TGCAGTGCTAGACGGACTAGCGGGGGAAGAGCAGAGACCCAGTACTTC	CSARRTSGGRAETQYF
.	TRBJ2-7	.	TRBV2	TGTGCCAGCATGGGTGGAAGCGAGCAGTACTTC	CASMGGSEQYF
.	TRBJ2-7	TRBD1	TRBV4-1	TGCGCCAGCAGCCGCACCGGGACAGCTTACGAGCAGTACTTC	CASSRTGTAYEQYF
many	TRBJ1-2	.	TRBV19	TGTGCCAGTGAACGGGGTCGTTATGGCTACACCTTC	CASERGRYGYTF
.	TRBJ1-2	TRBD1	TRBV7-9	TGTGCCAGCAGCTTTACAGGGGGCGAGTATGGCTACACCTTC	CASSFTGGEYGYTF
.	TRBJ1-1	TRBD1	TRBV2	TGTGCCAGCAGGGTTACAGGGGGGACTGAAGCTTTCTTT	CASRVTGGTEAFF
many	TRBJ1-2	TRBD1	TRBV2	TGTGCCAGCAGTGACCTCCTAGGGGGCCGCTATGGCTACACCTTC	CASSDLLGGRYGYTF
.	TRBJ2-5	TRBD1	TRBV10-3	TGTGCCATCAGAAAGACAGGGGGAGAGACCCAGTACTTC	CAIRKTGGETQYF
many	TRBJ2-3	.	TRBV20-1	TGCAGTGCGGTACAAACCTGGGACACAGATACGCAGTATTTT	CSAVQTWDTDTQYF
.	TRBJ2-7	.	TRBV29-1	TGCAGCGTTGAAGAGAATACGGTGAGAAACGAGCAGTACTTC	CSVEENTVRNEQYF
many	TRBJ1-4	TRBD1	TRBV6-1	TGTGCCAGCATCCACGACAGGGTTAATGAAAAACTGTTTTTT	CASIHDRVNEKLFF
.	TRBJ2-7	.	TRBV10-2	TGTGCCAGCAGTTACGGGGGCCTAGGTGGCGAGCAGTACTTC	CASSYGGLGGEQYF
.	TRBJ2-5	.	TRBV10-3	TGTGCCATCAGTCCCGGGCCCGGGGAGACCCAGTACTTC	CAISPGPGETQYF
once	TRBJ2-3	.	TRBV19	TGTGCCATAGTTTGGCAGCCTAGCACAGATACGCAGTATTTT	CAIVWQPSTDTQYF
many	TRBJ2-5	TRBD2	TRBV14	TGTGCCAGCAGCCAAGGGACTAGCGGGGGGTTCCAAGAGACCCAGTACTTC	CASSQGTSGGFQETQYF
.	TRBJ1-1	.	TRBV2	TGTGCCAGCAGTGGGGATAGACAATTCTTCTTT	CASSGDRQFFF
.	TRBJ2-2	.	TRBV20-1	TGCAGCGTTCCAAAGGGGACCGGGGAGCTGTTTTTT	CSVPKGTGELFF
.	TRBJ1-1	.	TRBV11-3	TGTGCCAGCAGCTTAACCGGGGTAGCTTTCTTT	CASSLTGVAFF
once	TRBJ2-5	.	TRBV5-4	TGTGCCAGCAGCTCCAGACAGGGAGGGGAAGAGACCCAGTACTTC	CASSSRQGGEETQYF
many	TRBJ2-5	TRBD2	TRBV20-1	TGCAGTGCTAGGCTATTACTAGCGGGGGCAGAGACCCAGTACTTC	CSARLLLAGAETQYF
many	TRBJ2-2	TRBD1	TRBV6-5	TGTGCCAGCAGTCTACTCCCGACGAGGGGGCGAACGAACACCGGGGAGCTGTTTTTT	CASSLLPTRGRTNTGELFF
.	TRBJ1-2	TRBD1	TRBV9	TGTGCCAGCAGCGAGACGACAGGGGGTGCGATCGGTGGCTACACCTTC	CASSETTGGAIGGYTF
few	TRBJ1-3	TRBD1	TRBV12-3/TRBV12-4	TGTGCCAGCAGTCTCGGGACAGGGAGCGGAAACACCATATATTTT	CASSLGTGSGNTIYF
many	TRBJ1-5	.	TRBV4-2	TGTGCCAGCAGCCTAACCTCGGGACCAGGCCACCTGAATCAGCCCCAGCATTTT	CASSLTSGPGHLNQPQHF
few	TRBJ2-1	TRBD2	TRBV20-1	TGCAGTGCTGCTACTAGCGGGAGGGCTAATGAGCAGTTCTTC	CSAATSGRANEQFF
.	TRBJ1-6	.	TRBV5-1	TGCGCCAGCAGCTTGTCGGGAGGGGGAAATTCACCCCTCCACTTT	CASSLSGGGNSPLHF
once	TRBJ2-7	.	TRBV28	TGTGCCAGCAGTTGGACGGGGGATAACGAGCAGTACTTC	CASSWTGDNEQYF